This T cell receptor (beta chain) was captured by sequencing in a study of post-analysis software for immune sequencing data. In regard to this clonotype: What it binds is unknown.

Notes on the study in general: A handful of TRBV segments (TRBV5-6, TRBV5-1 and TRBV20-1 among them) occurred more frequently in patients than in controls. Controls showed significantly higher normalized Chao1 diversity than did multiple sclerosis patients.

Built from TCR beta cDNA, the libraries had unique molecular identifiers in them. TCRdb re-called the PCR reads with MiXCR, one entry per CDR3 protein. This table holds about 460,000 distinct CDR3 sequences, roughly 45% found once. The CDR3 totals 16 residues. Germline CDR1 ENHRY, CDR2 SYGVKD. The junction had 5 bases not matched to a gene; V was cut back by 0 bases and J by 5 bases. This sequence originates from a girl aged 10 to 17 with multiple sclerosis. Sample: blood. The chain has TRBV10-3 and TRBJ2-2; 8 bases align to TRBD2. CDR3 in DNA: TGTGCCATCAGTGAGTCTAGCGGGATAGGGACCGGGGAGCTGTTTTTT. It yields the protein CAISESSGIGTGELFF.